This entry lists 28 T cell receptor beta chains sequenced from one sample in a study of beta chain features in type 1 diabetes. Expressed TCRB transcripts got sequenced, as all isolated RNA was reverse transcribed. This table comes from immunoSEQ multiplex PCR, and its TCRdb copy is limited to in-frame clones, with some not included. The table lists about 160,000 clones, just over 9% of them singletons. Sequencing was performed on central memory CD4+ T cells from blood. All receptors come from a woman in her late teens or twenties in good health.

The chain employs TRBV11-1 and TRBJ2-2; 7 bases fit TRBD1. The CDR3 runs 17 residues. V was clipped by 1 base and J by 5 bases; unmatched bases: 10. CDR1 and CDR2 (germline): SGHAT, FQDESV (reference sequence). The CDR3 DNA reads TGTGCCAGCAGCTTAGAGAGGACAGGAAGGGGAACCGGGGAGCTGTTTTTT. This gives the protein CASSLERTGRGTGELFF.

This chain joins TRBV27 and TRBJ2-1; 7 bases align to TRBD1. The CDR3 is 13 residues long. CDR1 and CDR2 (germline): MNHEY, SMNVEV (reference sequence). V dropped 5 bases and J dropped 7; count of bases not matched to a gene: 5. The CDR3 DNA reads as TGTGCCAGCAGTAGACAGGGAGTGAATGAGCAGTTCTTC. Amino acid sequence: CASSRQGVNEQFF.

This clone has just a few counts. V gene TRBV23-1 combines with J gene TRBJ2-1; 9 nucleotides align to TRBD1. TRBV23-1 is noted as an ORF with a role that remains uncertain. The ends lost 4 bases at V and 8 bases at J; junction bases unmatched: 9. This CDR3 is built from 15 residues. CDR3 sequence: CASSPGQGKVHEQFF. In DNA form, the CDR3 reads TGCGCCAGCAGTCCTGGACAGGGGAAAGTTCATGAGCAGTTCTTC.

The chain has TRBV27 and TRBJ2-7; 10 nucleotides line up with TRBD1. The trim removed 6 bases at V and 0 bases at J, leaving 11 bases unmatched. The CDR3 spans 17 residues. CDR1 is MNHEY and CDR2 is SMNVEV in the germline V gene (reference sequence). The CDR3 region is CASSRQGALRSSYEQYF. DNA for the CDR3: TGTGCCAGCAGCCGACAGGGGGCCCTCCGGAGCTCCTACGAGCAGTACTTC.

This clone was seen a few times. The V call is TRBV5-1, the J call TRBJ1-4; 8 bases line up with TRBD1. The V segment lost 0 bases and the J segment 5 bases; nucleotides outside the gene matches: 3. Germline V gives CDR1 SGHRS, CDR2 YFSETQ. The CDR3 loop spans 15 amino acids. Here the CDR3 reads CASSLEDRANEKLFF. The CDR3 DNA follows: TGCGCCAGCAGCTTGGAGGACAGGGCGAATGAAAAACTGTTTTTT.

This clone was detected a few times. The chain is built from TRBV6-1 and TRBJ1-1, with a tentative D call TRBD1 (6 bases). Germline loops: CDR1 MNHNS, CDR2 SASEGT. The CDR3 has 14 residues. V was shortened by 7 bases and J by 1 base, with 13 bases between the two germline ends. The CDR3 loop is CASIKHRANTEAFF. CDR3 nucleotides: TGTGCCAGCATTAAACACAGGGCGAACACTGAAGCTTTCTTT.

V is TRBV27 and J is TRBJ1-2; 11 bases map to TRBD1. Germline loops: CDR1 MNHEY, CDR2 SMNVEV (reference sequence). CDR3 length: 13 amino acids. V shed 7 bases and J 10 bases; nucleotides not matched to a gene: 8. In nucleotides, the CDR3 is TGTGCCAGCACCACGGGACAGGGGGGACACTACACCTTC. This sequence encodes CASTTGQGGHYTF.

The chain has TRBV5-1 and TRBJ1-2; 9 positions agree with TRBD1. The V gene's germline CDR1 is SGHRS and CDR2 YFSETQ. The CDR3 is made up of 14 amino acids. The J segment lost 6 bases and the V segment lost 7 bases, leaving 10 bases of the junction unmatched. CDR3 in amino acids: CASGMTGGRDGYTF. The CDR3 nucleotides read TGCGCCAGCGGCATGACAGGGGGGAGAGATGGCTACACCTTC.

The chain employs TRBV23-1 and TRBJ2-1; a weak D match, TRBD1 (5 bases). TRBV23-1 is filed as an ORF, its function uncertain. The CDR3 is 17 residues long. Trimming stripped 1 base from V and 7 bases from J, with 20 bases between. This CDR3 is CASSQFLGAGFLNEQFF. CDR3 DNA sequence: TGCGCCAGCAGTCAATTTCTAGGGGCAGGTTTCCTTAATGAGCAGTTCTTC.

The rearrangement uses TRBV11-1 and TRBJ2-1; D might be TRBD2 (6 bases). This CDR3 region has 15 residues. Germline CDR1 reads SGHAT; CDR2 reads FQDESV (reference sequence). Trimming took 5 bases from V and 4 from J, leaving 15 bases between them. CDR3 residues: CASSQALAKYNEQFF. The CDR3 nucleotides are TGTGCCAGCAGCCAGGCGCTAGCGAAATACAATGAGCAGTTCTTC.

This sequence joins TRBV5-5 and TRBJ2-3; D possibly corresponds to TRBD1 (5 bases). CDR3 length: 16 amino acids. Trimming shortened V by 0 bases and J by 3 bases, and 14 bases separated the two germline ends. The germline CDR1 and CDR2 sequences are SGHKS and YYEKEE (reference sequence). The CDR3 region is CASSLAAGQGTDTQYF. As DNA, the CDR3 is TGTGCCAGCAGCTTGGCTGCAGGGCAAGGGACAGATACGCAGTATTTT.

Remarks on this clone: At one end the junction does not follow the germline gene, possibly because of a read error. This chain links TRBV7-7 with TRBJ2-7; tentative D call: TRBD2 (6 bases). The CDR3 loop spans 15 amino acids. CDR1 SSHAT and CDR2 FNYEAQ come from the germline V gene (reference sequence). CDR3 DNA: TGTGCTAGCAGCTTGGGACCCGGGACTCACTACGAGCAGTACTTC. It specifies CASSLGPGTHYEQYF.

This rearrangement joins TRBV6-6 to TRBJ2-5, with 8 bases aligning to TRBD1. Trimming took 6 bases from V and 5 from J; bases not matched to a gene: 5. Germline V CDR1 and CDR2: MNHNY, SVGAGI (reference sequence). There are 13 residues in the CDR3. The CDR3 protein is CASSRTGKETQYF. The CDR3 bases are TGTGCCAGCAGCCGGACAGGGAAGGAGACCCAGTACTTC.

V and J are TRBV7-2 and TRBJ1-2; TRBD1 aligns across 7 bases. Trimming removed 5 bases from V and 1 base from J; junction bases left unmatched: 7. The germline gives CDR1 SGHTA, CDR2 FQGNSA. CDR3 length: 15 amino acids. This CDR3 is CASSTRTGDNYGYTF. The CDR3 DNA sequence: TGTGCCAGCAGCACGCGGACAGGCGATAACTATGGCTACACCTTC.

This clone was counted a few times. The chain is built from TRBV5-4 and TRBJ1-6; possible D gene TRBD1, 6 bases. V lost 2 bases to trimming and J lost 14 bases, with 14 bases between them. In germline, CDR1 is SGHNT, CDR2 YYREEE (reference sequence). The CDR3 has 13 amino acids. The CDR3 loop reads CASSFEGERSLHF. CDR3 bases: TGTGCCAGCAGCTTCGAGGGGGAACGGTCCCTCCACTTT.

On this clone itself: One junction end does not reproduce the germline sequence, and a read error may be involved. J is TRBJ2-5 and V is TRBV7-2; TRBD1 matches at 8 bases. The V gene's germline CDR1 is SGHTA and CDR2 FQGNSA. This CDR3 is 15 amino acids long. Here the CDR3 reads CASSQDGQGQETQYF. CDR3 DNA: TGCGCCAGCAGCCAAGATGGACAGGGACAAGAGACCCAGTACTTC.

CDR3 sequence: CASSPGGDSGYTF. Here the CDR3 DNA reads TGTGCCAGCAGTCCCGGGGGGGATAGTGGCTACACCTTC. This chain uses TRBV28 with TRBJ1-2, with TRBD1 as a possible D gene (5 bases). This CDR3 has 13 amino acids. Germline lookup yields CDR1 MDHEN and CDR2 SYDVKM. The V and J ends lost 5 bases and 7 bases respectively, with 14 bases between them.

This clone showed up just a few times. V gene TRBV6-1 combines with J gene TRBJ1-1; a possible D gene is TRBD1 (5 bases). Germline values: CDR1 MNHNS, CDR2 SASEGT. Trimming cost V 5 bases and J 3 bases, with 7 bases left between them. This CDR3 is 12 amino acids long. The CDR3 reads CASSPRDTEAFF. The CDR3 DNA reads TGTGCCAGCAGTCCCAGGGACACTGAAGCTTTCTTT.

This clone was seen many times. The chain combines TRBV29-1 with TRBJ1-4; 8 nucleotides match TRBD1. Germline V CDR1 and CDR2: SQVTM, ANQGSEA. The CDR3 length is 13 residues. V lost 7 bases, J lost 8 bases, and 9 bases stayed unmatched. In DNA, the CDR3 is TGCAGCGCCCACGACAGGGGAGGGGAAAAACTGTTTTTT. Translating gives CSAHDRGGEKLFF.

The chain recombines TRBV5-4 with TRBJ2-3, with TRBD2 identical over 10 bases. CDR1 is SGHNT and CDR2 is YYREEE in the germline V gene (reference sequence). The ends lost 1 base at V and 3 bases at J; junction bases unmatched: 2. The CDR3 is 15 residues long. The CDR3 coding sequence is TGTGCCAGCAGCTTGAGCGGGAGGGCTACAGATACGCAGTATTTT. Amino acids: CASSLSGRATDTQYF.

Here the CDR3 DNA reads TGTGCCAGCAGTCCCCGAGCTGACAATGAGCAGTTCTTC. Amino acid sequence: CASSPRADNEQFF. The chain joins TRBV2 to TRBJ2-1; D remains ambiguous. The V and J ends lost 5 bases and 5 bases respectively, with 10 bases between them. Germline lookup yields CDR1 SNHLY and CDR2 FYNNEI. This CDR3 has 13 residues.

This clone occurred a few times. This rearrangement joins TRBV30 to TRBJ2-5; perhaps TRBD2 as D (6 bases). The germline CDR1 and CDR2 sequences are GTSNPN and SVGIG (reference sequence). This CDR3 has 13 residues. V lost 0 bases to trimming and J lost 6 bases, with 11 bases between them. Here the CDR3 DNA reads TGTGCCTGGAGTGTACCAAGCGGGCAGACCCAGTACTTC. This translates into CAWSVPSGQTQYF. The variable domain in full, completed from reference TRBV30 and TRBJ2-5, reads SQTIHQWPATLVQPVGSPLSLECTVEGTSNPNLYWYRQAAGRGLQLLFYSVGIGQISSEVPQNLSASRPQDRQFILSSKKLLLSDSGFYLCAWSVPSGQTQYFGPGTRLLVL.

Only a few counts were recorded for this clone. V gene TRBV7-2 combines with J gene TRBJ1-1, with unresolved D. Germline assignment: CDR1 SGHTA and CDR2 FQGNSA. The CDR3 contains 14 residues. Trimming removed 1 base at V and 5 bases at J, with 11 bases between. The CDR3 region is CASSLVPSETEAFF. As DNA, the CDR3 is TGTGCCAGCAGCTTAGTCCCGTCGGAGACTGAAGCTTTCTTT.

J is TRBJ2-3 and V is TRBV14; D gene ambiguous. CDR3 size: 15 residues. Between the trimmed V and J ends, which lost 1 base and 0 bases, there was a span of 8 bases. CDR1 and CDR2 from the germline V gene are SGHDN and FVKESK. CDR3 loop: CASSQGAPSTDTQYF. For the CDR3, the DNA is TGTGCCAGCAGCCAAGGAGCGCCGAGCACAGATACGCAGTATTTT. The full variable domain, completed using reference TRBV14 and TRBJ2-3, is EAGVTQFPSHSVIEKGQTVTLRCDPISGHDNLYWYRRVMGKEIKFLLHFVKESKQDESGMPNNRFLAERTGGTYSTLKVQPAELEDSGVYFCASSQGAPSTDTQYFGPGTRLTVL.

J is TRBJ1-6 and V is TRBV7-9; no clear D. From germline, CDR1 is SEHNR and CDR2 FQNEAQ (reference sequence). The ends were cut back, 1 base at V and 7 bases at J, with 5 bases in the middle. The CDR3 totals 13 residues. CDR3 protein: CASSLDRNSPLHF. The CDR3 region has the DNA TGTGCCAGCAGCTTAGACAGAAATTCACCCCTCCACTTT. Based on the CDR3 plus reference TRBV7-9 and TRBJ1-6, the full variable domain is DTGVSQNPRHKITKRGQNVTFRCDPISEHNRLYWYRQTLGQGPEFLTYFQNEAQLEKSRLLSDRFSAERPKGSFSTLEIQRTEQGDSAMYLCASSLDRNSPLHFGNGTRLTVT.

This clone appeared a few times. The rearrangement joins TRBV30 to TRBJ1-1; D is unclear. Trimming removed 3 bases from V and 7 bases from J, with 21 bases in between. This CDR3 is 15 amino acids long. Germline V gene sequence: CDR1 GTSNPN, CDR2 SVGIG (reference sequence). The CDR3 DNA is TGTGCCTGGAGCGATCTGGCCGGACTTGCGTATGAAGCTTTCTTT. Translated, it gives CAWSDLAGLAYEAFF.

The table lists this clone with a few counts. The rearrangement joins TRBV13 to TRBJ2-7; D ambiguous. The CDR3 loop spans 11 amino acids. The V end was cut by 3 bases, the J end by 7 bases, with 7 bases between. CDR1 is PRHDT, CDR2 FYEKMQ, per germline (reference sequence). The CDR3 coding sequence is TGTGCCAGCAGCTTCCGGTTAGAGCAGTACTTC. As protein: CASSFRLEQYF.

This clone was detected a few times. The chain links TRBV5-1 to TRBJ2-3, with 7 bases lining up with TRBD1. The V gene's germline CDR1 is SGHRS and CDR2 YFSETQ. This CDR3 comprises 14 residues. V gave up 1 base and J gave up 6 bases; unmatched junction bases: 5. In nucleotides, the CDR3 is TGCGCCAGCAGCTTGTCCCAGGGGGTGGATACGCAGTATTTT. Residues: CASSLSQGVDTQYF.